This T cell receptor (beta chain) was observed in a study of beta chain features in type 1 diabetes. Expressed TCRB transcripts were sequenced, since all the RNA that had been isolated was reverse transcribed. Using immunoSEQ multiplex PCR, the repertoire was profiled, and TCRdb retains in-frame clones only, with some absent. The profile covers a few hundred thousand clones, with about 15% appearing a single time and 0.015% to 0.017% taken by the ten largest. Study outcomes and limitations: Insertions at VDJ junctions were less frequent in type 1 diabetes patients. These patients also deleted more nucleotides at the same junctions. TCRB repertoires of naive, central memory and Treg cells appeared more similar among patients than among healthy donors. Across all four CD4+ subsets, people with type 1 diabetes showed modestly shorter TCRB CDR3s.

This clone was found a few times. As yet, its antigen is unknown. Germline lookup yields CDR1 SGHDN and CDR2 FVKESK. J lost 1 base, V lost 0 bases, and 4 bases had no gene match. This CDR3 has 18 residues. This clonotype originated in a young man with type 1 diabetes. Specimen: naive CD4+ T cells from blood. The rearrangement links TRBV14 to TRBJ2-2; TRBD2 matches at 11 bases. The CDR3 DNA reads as TGTGCCAGCAGCCAAGAAACTAGCGGGAGCGGGAACACCGGGGAGCTGTTTTTT. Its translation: CASSQETSGSGNTGELFF.